This TCR beta chain was identified in a study of shared clonotypes between healthy human individuals. Study overall: Each donor contributed plates that comprised three CD4 naive, three CD4 memory, two CD8 naive and one CD8 memory.

CDR1 SEHNR and CDR2 FQNEAQ come from the germline V gene (reference sequence). The CDR3 has 15 residues. V was shortened by 8 bases and J by 7 bases, with 24 bases between the two germline ends. The repertoire was sequenced with immunoSEQ multiplex PCR; TCRdb's copy has only in-frame clones and lacks some. The profile shows under 1 million clones, about 91% of them singletons. CD8 cells classed as naive were CD45RO-negative and positively selected for CCR7, excluding terminally differentiated effector memory CD45RA+ cells. Only one count was recorded for this clone. The clonotype originates from a man younger than 40 in good health. Sequenced sample: naive CD8+ T cells sorted from blood. The rearrangement joins TRBV7-9 to TRBJ2-7, with a tentative D call TRBD2 (6 bases). For the CDR3, the DNA is TGTGCCAGCCATTCCCTAGTCCCGCGGGATTGGGAGCAGTACTTC. Translation: CASHSLVPRDWEQYF. The variable domain in full, with the rest retrieved from reference TRBV7-9 and TRBJ2-7, is DTGVSQNPRHKITKRGQNVTFRCDPISEHNRLYWYRQTLGQGPEFLTYFQNEAQLEKSRLLSDRFSAERPKGSFSTLEIQRTEQGDSAMYLCASHSLVPRDWEQYFGPGTRLTVT.